The T cell receptor beta chain described here comes from a study of T cells after yellow fever vaccination. The study, taken as a whole, reports: Subsequent booster samples again held most clones from primary vaccination (96% CD4, 85% to 90% CD8).

The CDR3 is made up of 13 amino acids. V dropped 2 bases and J dropped 4 bases, with 7 bases sitting between them. A process of 5'RACE template switching, which added a universal primer site and UMIs, was used to make TCR cDNA. TCRdb recomputed calls from the 5' RACE reads with MiXCR, one row per CDR3 protein. Of about 130,000 distinct CDR3 sequences listed, 6% to 8% are singletons. In this sample, this clonotype turned up a few times. Its antigen is as yet unknown. The clonotype was recovered from a man aged 18 to 29 who received the YFV17D yellow fever vaccine. J is TRBJ2-3 and V is TRBV12-3 or TRBV12-4; D remains unclear. The sample consisted of CD4+ T cells sorted from PBMCs, taken 10 days after the first yellow fever vaccination. The CDR3 loop reads CASSLIRADTQYF. The DNA for the CDR3 is TGTGCCAGCAGTTTAATACGGGCAGATACGCAGTATTTT.